The T cell receptor beta chain described here comes from a study of human T cells and chemical hapten exposure. One entry per CDR3 protein results from TCRdb running MiXCR on the RACE reads. Here the sample spans about 45,000 distinct CDR3 sequences, roughly 4% being singletons. The CDR3 covers 12 residues. Trimming removed 3 bases from V and 2 bases from J, with 8 bases in between. The V gene's germline CDR1 is DFQATT and CDR2 SNEGSKA (reference sequence). Time point denoted: healthy volunteer bleed at 2 weeks. Unfractionated whole blood served as the source for total RNA extraction. This clonotype appeared many times.

Sequenced material: whole blood. The source is a female donor in good health. Some clones in this sample may be carry-over from other donors' samples. J is TRBJ2-7 and V is TRBV20-1, with D unclear. The CDR3 nucleotides are TGCAGTGCTAGCCCAGGTACCTACGAGCAGTACTTC. Translated: CSASPGTYEQYF.